This entry features one TCR beta chain sequence. This clonotype has ten or more counts. The specificity of this receptor is unknown. No per-base quality is available; no much larger clone lies one base away. Sequencer: Illumina HiSeq 2500. TCR beta libraries were prepared by quantitative 5'-RACE with molecular barcodes. Per the authors' processing: Disease-linked TCR variants were identified with a new computational method built on a probabilistic model of VDJ rearrangement. TCRdb redid the processing of the public reads, applying fastp at Q25 and MiXCR, and retained in-frame beta chains. Each record represents a unique CDR3 protein, reported with the most common genes and DNA among its rows. The V and J calls were determined by TCRdb, not by the authors. Recorded for this sample are about 130,000 distinct CDR3 sequences; about 6.5% of them occurred a single time. The ten largest clones take up approximately 12% of the sample.

This specimen comes from a study of CD8 T cells in ankylosing spondylitis (dated by TCRdb to about 2017). Regarding the research as a whole: The study profiled T cell receptor beta repertoires in healthy donors and ankylosing spondylitis patients to find disease-linked TCR variants. The full study cohort comprised 25 or so ankylosing spondylitis patients and 110 or so healthy donors. Peripheral blood was sampled, and synovial fluid was additionally collected from ankylosing spondylitis patients.

Spanning cysteine to phenylalanine, the CDR3 consists of 14 amino acids. Just CDR3 DNA is preserved here, 42 bases in frame from base 1. CDR1 and CDR2 (SGHRS, YFSETQ) derive from the germline V gene. V drops 3 bases and J drops 5 bases, leaving 11 bases in between. The paper as a whole reports these results and caveats: The disease-linked clones showed a CD8+ phenotype and occurred at relatively low frequencies in peripheral blood. According to the report, matched synovial fluid samples from ankylosing spondylitis patients were significantly enriched for the disease-linked clones. A TCR beta motif of 8 or 9 highly homologous amino acid variants appeared characteristic of blood from ankylosing spondylitis patients. Some motif variants were previously reported in synovial fluid and blood of reactive arthritis patients, suggesting common disease-initiation mechanisms.

The sample was blood, either unsorted or a sorted T cell fraction (not recorded which). Rearrangement joined TRBV5-1 to TRBJ2-2; the D gene is possibly TRBD1, with 6 bases matching. This TCR was sampled from a male donor with ankylosing spondylitis or in good health (not recorded which). The nucleotide sequence is TGCGCCAGCAGCTCACCACAGGGAACCGGGGAGCTGTTTTTT. This is translated as CASSSPQGTGELFF.